This T cell receptor (beta chain) was found in a study of CD8 T cells in ankylosing spondylitis. Broader study findings: Typical of ankylosing spondylitis blood, it appeared, was a TCR beta motif of under 10 highly homologous variants. Enrichment of disease-linked clones was reportedly significant in matched ankylosing spondylitis synovial fluid.

The germline V gene encodes CDR1 SGHRS and CDR2 YFSETQ. The CDR3 sequence is 16 residues long. Trimming shortened V by 3 bases and J by 1 base, and 17 bases separated the two germline ends. Each CDR3 protein is one row after TCRdb ran MiXCR on the 5' RACE reads. The data contain 800,000 to 900,000 distinct CDR3 sequences, about 12% of them seen just once; the ten biggest clones take up under 0.6%. Points on this clonotype: Its antigen remains unknown.

This rearrangement joins TRBV5-1 to TRBJ2-7; perhaps TRBD1 as D (6 bases). The receptor comes from a male donor with ankylosing spondylitis. Sequencing was performed on blood, either unsorted or a sorted T cell fraction (not recorded which). The CDR3 coding sequence is TGCGCCAGCAGCTCACTTAGTTCAGGGGCGTCCTACGAGCAGTACTTC. This codes for CASSSLSSGASYEQYF.